This TCR beta chain was captured in a study of blood T cell repertoires in COVID-19. Study details: Sites in the United States, Italy and Spain provided acute and convalescent COVID-19 samples. PBMCs, B-cell-depleted T cells, or T cells were the source of the cDNA or gDNA that made up the material.

The CDR3 has 16 amino acids. The trim removed 9 bases at V and 5 bases at J, leaving 12 bases unmatched. The germline CDR1 and CDR2 sequences are KGHDR and SFDVKD. This clone was seen just once. Generated by immunoSEQ multiplex PCR, the TCRdb table keeps only in-frame clones and is missing some. The sample contains more than 95,000 clones, 85% to 90% of which appear only once. Sequenced input: peripheral blood. The sequence derives from a woman older than 75 with COVID-19, enrolled during active disease. This chain joins TRBV24-1 and TRBJ2-2; 9 bases match TRBD1. CDR3 nucleotides: TGTGCCACCTCCCAGGGGGGACAGGGAGGAACCGGGGAGCTGTTTTTT. Protein: CATSQGGQGGTGELFF.